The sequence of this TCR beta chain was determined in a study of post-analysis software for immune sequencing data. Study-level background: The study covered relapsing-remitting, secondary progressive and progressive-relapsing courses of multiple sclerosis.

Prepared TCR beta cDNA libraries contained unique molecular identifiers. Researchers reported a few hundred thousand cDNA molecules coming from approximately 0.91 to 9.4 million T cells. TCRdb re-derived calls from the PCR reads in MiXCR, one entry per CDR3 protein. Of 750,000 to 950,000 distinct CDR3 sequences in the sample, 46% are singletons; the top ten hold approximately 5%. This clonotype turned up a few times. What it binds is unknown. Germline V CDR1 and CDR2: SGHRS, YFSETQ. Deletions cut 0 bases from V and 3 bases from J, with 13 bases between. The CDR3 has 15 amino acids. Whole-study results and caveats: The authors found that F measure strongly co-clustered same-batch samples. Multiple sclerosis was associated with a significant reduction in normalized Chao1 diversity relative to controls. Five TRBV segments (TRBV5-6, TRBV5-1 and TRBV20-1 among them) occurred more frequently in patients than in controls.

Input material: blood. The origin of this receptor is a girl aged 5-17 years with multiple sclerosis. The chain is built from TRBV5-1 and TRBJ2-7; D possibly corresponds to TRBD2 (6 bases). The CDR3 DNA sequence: TGCGCCAGCAGCTTGGCCGGCGGGACCTTCTACGAGCAGTACTTC. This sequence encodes CASSLAGGTFYEQYF.